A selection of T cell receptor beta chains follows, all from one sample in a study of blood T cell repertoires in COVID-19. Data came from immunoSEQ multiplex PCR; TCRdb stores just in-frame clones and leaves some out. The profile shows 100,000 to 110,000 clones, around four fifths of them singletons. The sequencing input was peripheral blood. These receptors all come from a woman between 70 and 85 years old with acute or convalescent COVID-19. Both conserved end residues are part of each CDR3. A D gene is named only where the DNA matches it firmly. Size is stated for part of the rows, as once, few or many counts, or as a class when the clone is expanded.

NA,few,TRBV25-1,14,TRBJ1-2,TGTGCCAGCGCCCGCGGGGGAACTGCCTATGGCTACACCTTC,CASARGGTAYGYTF
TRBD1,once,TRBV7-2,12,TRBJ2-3,TGTGCCAGCAGCTTAGAGGACAGGGGCCGGCATTTT,CASSLEDRGRHF
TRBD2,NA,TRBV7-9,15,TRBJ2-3,TGTGCCAGCAGCCTCCTAGCGGGGGGCCTAGATACGCAGTATTTT,CASSLLAGGLDTQYF
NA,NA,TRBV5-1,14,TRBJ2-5,TGCGCCAGCACCTTCTCTCGTAGGGGTGAGACCCAGTACTTC,CASTFSRRGETQYF
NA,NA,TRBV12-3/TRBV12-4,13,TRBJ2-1,TGTGCCAGCAATACGGGGTATAACGATGAGCAGTTCTTC,CASNTGYNDEQFF
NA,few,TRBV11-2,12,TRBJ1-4,TGTGCCAGCAGCTTAGGCGAAGAAAAACTGTTTTTT,CASSLGEEKLFF
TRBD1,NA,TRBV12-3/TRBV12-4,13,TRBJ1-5,TGTGCCAGCAGGGGGACAGGTACTCAGCCCCAGCATTTT,CASRGTGTQPQHF
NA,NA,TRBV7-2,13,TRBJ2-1,TGTGCCAGCAGCTTAGATCTGGCCGGGGGGCAGTTCTTC,CASSLDLAGGQFF
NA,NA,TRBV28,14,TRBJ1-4,TGTGCCAGCAGTTCTACAGGGATGGTCCGAAAACTGTTTTTT,CASSSTGMVRKLFF
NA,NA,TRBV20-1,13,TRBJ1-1,TGCAGTGCCAGTGGGTTAGCGAACACTGAAGCTTTCTTT,CSASGLANTEAFF
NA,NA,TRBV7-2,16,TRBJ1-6,TGTGCCAGCAGCTTAGGGAGGGTCCCCCTTAATTCACCCCTCCACTTT,CASSLGRVPLNSPLHF
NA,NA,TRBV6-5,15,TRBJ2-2,TGTGCCAGCAGTTACGAGAGCCTGAACACCGGGGAGCTGTTTTTT,CASSYESLNTGELFF
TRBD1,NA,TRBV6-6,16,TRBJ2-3,TGTGCCAGCAGTCGGAACCGGGACAGTTCCCCAGATACGCAGTATTTT,CASSRNRDSSPDTQYF